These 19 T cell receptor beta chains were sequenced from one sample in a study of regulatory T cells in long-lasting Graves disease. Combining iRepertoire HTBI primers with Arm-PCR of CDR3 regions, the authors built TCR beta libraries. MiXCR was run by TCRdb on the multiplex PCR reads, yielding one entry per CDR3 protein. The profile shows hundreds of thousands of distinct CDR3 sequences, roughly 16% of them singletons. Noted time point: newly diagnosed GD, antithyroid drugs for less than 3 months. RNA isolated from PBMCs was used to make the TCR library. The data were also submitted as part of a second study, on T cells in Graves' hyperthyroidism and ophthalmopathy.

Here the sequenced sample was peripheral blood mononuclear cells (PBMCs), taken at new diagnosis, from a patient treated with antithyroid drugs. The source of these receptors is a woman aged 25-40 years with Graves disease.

This CDR3 reads CASSLMSGPISEQFF. CDR3 DNA: TGTGCCAGCAGCTTAATGTCTGGGCCCATAAGTGAGCAGTTCTTC. This chain links TRBV7-2 with TRBJ2-1; D unclear. Germline-derived CDR1 and CDR2 are SGHTA and FQGNSA. This CDR3 contains 15 residues. V was shortened by 2 bases and J by 9 bases, with 17 bases between the two germline ends.

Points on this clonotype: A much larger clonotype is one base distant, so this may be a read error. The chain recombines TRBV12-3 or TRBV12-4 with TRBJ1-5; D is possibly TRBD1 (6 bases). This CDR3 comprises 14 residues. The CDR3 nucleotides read TGTGCCAGCAGTTTAGGATACAGGGCTCAGCTCCAGCATTTT. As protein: CASSLGYRAQLQHF.

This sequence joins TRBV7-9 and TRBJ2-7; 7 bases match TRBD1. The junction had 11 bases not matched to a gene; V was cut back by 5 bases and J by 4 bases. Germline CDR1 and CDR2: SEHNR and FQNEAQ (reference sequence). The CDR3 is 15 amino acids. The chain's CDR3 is CASSRRDRELYEQYF. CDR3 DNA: TGTGCCAGCAGCCGCCGGGACAGAGAACTATACGAGCAGTACTTC.

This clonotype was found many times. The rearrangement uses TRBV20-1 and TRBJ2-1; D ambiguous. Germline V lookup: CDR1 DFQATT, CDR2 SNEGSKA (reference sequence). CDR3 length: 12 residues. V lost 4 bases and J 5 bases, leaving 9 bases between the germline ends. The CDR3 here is CSANHQHNEQFF. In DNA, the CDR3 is TGCAGTGCTAATCATCAGCACAATGAGCAGTTCTTC.

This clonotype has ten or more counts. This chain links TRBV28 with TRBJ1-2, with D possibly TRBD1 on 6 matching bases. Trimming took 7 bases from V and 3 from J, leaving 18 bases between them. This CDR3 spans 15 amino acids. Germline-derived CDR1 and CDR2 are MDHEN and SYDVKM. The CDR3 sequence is CASTRTGGSYYGYTF. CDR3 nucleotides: TGTGCCAGCACCCGGACGGGGGGCTCGTACTATGGCTACACCTTC.

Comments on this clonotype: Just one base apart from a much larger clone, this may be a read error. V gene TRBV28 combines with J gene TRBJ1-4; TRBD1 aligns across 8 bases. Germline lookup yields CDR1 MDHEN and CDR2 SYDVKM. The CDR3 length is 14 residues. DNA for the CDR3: TGTGCCGGCAGACCACCGGGACAGGTTGAAAAACTGTTTTTT. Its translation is CAGRPPGQVEKLFF. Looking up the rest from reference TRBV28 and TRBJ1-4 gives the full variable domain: DVKVTQSSRYLVKRTGEKVFLECVQDMDHENMFWYRQDPGLGLRLIYFSYDVKMKEKGDIPEGYSVSREKKERFSLILESASTNQTSMYLCAGRPPGQVEKLFFGSGTQLSVL.

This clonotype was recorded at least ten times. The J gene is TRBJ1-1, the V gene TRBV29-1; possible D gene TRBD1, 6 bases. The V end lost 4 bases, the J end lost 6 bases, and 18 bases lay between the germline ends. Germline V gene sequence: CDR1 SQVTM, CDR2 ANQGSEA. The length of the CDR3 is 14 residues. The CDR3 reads CSVVQGRSGAEAFF. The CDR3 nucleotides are TGCAGCGTTGTACAGGGCCGGTCTGGCGCTGAAGCTTTCTTT. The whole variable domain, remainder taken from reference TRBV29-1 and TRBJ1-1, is SAVISQKPSRDICQRGTSLTIQCQVDSQVTMMFWYRQQPGQSLTLIATANQGSEATYESGFVIDKFPISRPNLTFSTLTVSNMSPEDSSIYLCSVVQGRSGAEAFFGQGTRLTVV.

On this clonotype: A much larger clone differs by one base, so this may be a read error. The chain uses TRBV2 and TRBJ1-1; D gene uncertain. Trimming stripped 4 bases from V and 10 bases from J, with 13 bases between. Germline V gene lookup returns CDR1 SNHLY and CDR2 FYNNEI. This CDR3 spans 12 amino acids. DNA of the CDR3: TGTGCCAGCAGTGCTGACACTACCAGAGCTTTCTTT. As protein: CASSADTTRAFF.

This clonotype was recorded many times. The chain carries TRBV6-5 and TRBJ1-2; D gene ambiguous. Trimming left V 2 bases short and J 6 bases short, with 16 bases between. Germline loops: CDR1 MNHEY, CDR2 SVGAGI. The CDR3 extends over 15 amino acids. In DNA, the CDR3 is TGTGCCAGCAGTTACCTACCAGGTAGTGGCCATGGCTACACCTTC. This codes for CASSYLPGSGHGYTF.

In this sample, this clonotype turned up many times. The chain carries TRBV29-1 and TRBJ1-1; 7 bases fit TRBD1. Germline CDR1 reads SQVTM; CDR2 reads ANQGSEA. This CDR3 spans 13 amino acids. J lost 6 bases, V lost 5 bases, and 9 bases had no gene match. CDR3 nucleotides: TGCAGCGTTCTACGACAGGGTACGGCTGAAGCTTTCTTT. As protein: CSVLRQGTAEAFF.

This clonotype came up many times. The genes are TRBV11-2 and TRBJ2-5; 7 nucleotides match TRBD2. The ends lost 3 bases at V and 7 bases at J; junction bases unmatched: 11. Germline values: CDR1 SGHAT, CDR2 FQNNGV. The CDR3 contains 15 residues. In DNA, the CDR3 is TGTGCCAGCAGCTTCGGGGGGTTAGCCTTAGGGACCCAGTACTTC. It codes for CASSFGGLALGTQYF.

The CDR3 sequence: CASSHRVGNSYNEQFF. The CDR3 DNA follows: TGTGCCAGCTCCCACCGGGTGGGGAACTCCTACAATGAGCAGTTCTTC. This chain joins TRBV18 and TRBJ2-1, with D unresolved. Germline V lookup: CDR1 KGHSH, CDR2 LQKENI. This CDR3 is 16 amino acids long. V was clipped by 6 bases and J by 0 bases, with 15 bases between them.

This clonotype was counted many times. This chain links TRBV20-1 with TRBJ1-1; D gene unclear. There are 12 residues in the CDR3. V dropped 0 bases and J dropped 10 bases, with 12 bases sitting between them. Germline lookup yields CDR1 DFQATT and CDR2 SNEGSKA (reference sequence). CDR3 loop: CSARDSSVGAFF. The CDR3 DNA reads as TGCAGTGCTAGAGATTCTAGCGTAGGAGCTTTCTTT.

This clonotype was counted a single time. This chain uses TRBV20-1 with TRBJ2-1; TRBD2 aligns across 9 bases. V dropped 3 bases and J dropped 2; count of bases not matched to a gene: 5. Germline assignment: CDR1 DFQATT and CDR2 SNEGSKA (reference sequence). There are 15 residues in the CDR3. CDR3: CSARRGLAPYNEQFF. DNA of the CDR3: TGCAGTGCTAGGCGAGGACTAGCGCCCTACAATGAGCAGTTCTTC.

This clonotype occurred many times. CDR3 in amino acids: CASSQRWEDQPQHF. The CDR3 DNA sequence: TGTGCCAGCAGTCAAAGGTGGGAGGATCAGCCCCAGCATTTT. The gene calls are TRBV2 and TRBJ1-5; D gene uncertain. CDR1 and CDR2 from the germline V gene are SNHLY and FYNNEI. This CDR3 has 14 amino acids. The germline V and J ends were trimmed by 5 bases and 5 bases, with 13 bases remaining between them.

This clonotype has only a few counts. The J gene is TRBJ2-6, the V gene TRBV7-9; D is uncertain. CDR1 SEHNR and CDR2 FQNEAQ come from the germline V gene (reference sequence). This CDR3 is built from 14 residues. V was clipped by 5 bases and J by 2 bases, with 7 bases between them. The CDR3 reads CASSQTTGANVLTF. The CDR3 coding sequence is TGTGCCAGCAGCCAAACGACTGGGGCCAACGTCCTGACTTTC. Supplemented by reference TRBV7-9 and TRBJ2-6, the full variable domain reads DTGVSQNPRHKITKRGQNVTFRCDPISEHNRLYWYRQTLGQGPEFLTYFQNEAQLEKSRLLSDRFSAERPKGSFSTLEIQRTEQGDSAMYLCASSQTTGANVLTFGAGSRLTVL.

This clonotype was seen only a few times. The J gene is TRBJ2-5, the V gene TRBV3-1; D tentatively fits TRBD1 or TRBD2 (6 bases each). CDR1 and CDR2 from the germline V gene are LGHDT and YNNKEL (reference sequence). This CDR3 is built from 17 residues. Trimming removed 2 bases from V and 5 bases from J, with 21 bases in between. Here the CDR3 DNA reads TGTGCCAGCAGCCAAAACGTCGGAGGGGGGCGCAGGGAGACCCAGTACTTC. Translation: CASSQNVGGGRRETQYF.

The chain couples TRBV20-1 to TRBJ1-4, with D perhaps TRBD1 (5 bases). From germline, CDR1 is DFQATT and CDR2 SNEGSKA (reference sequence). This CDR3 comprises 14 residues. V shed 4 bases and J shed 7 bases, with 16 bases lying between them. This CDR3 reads CSANDRRAIEKLFF. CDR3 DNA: TGCAGTGCTAATGACAGACGAGCTATTGAAAAACTGTTTTTT.

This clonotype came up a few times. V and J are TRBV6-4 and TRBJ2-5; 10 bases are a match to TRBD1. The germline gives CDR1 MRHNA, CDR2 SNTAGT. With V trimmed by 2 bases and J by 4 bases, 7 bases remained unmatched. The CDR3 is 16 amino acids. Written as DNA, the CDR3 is TGTGCCAGCAGTGACCCCGAATGGGACAGGGGAGAGACCCAGTACTTC. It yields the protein CASSDPEWDRGETQYF.